This T cell receptor beta chain was retrieved from a study of vaccination and CD4 T cells after COVID-19. The CDR3 is 15 residues long. Trimming left V 4 bases short and J 2 bases short, with 17 bases between. Germline V gives CDR1 DFQATT, CDR2 SNEGSKA (reference sequence). Turning to this clonotype: The antigen is undetermined.

Regarding time point: late sampling 161 to 241 days after vaccination in three convalescent patients. Positive PCR dates spanned March to December 2020, predating US Alpha, Beta and Delta variants. From the PCR reads, TCRdb called clonotypes with MiXCR, one entry per CDR3 protein. The table has about 28,000 distinct CDR3 sequences, under 60% seen once. Study outcomes and limitations: Counts of SARS-CoV-2-reactive clonotypes had a median that went from about 20 to 38, a nonsignificant change. Spike mono-reactivity was shown by 304 of 307 vaccine-specific clones in convalescent patients.

The rearrangement joins TRBV20-1 to TRBJ1-2; D gene unclear. Sequenced material: CD4+ T cells from blood, taken about 7 months after SARS-CoV-2 vaccination. This TCR came from a human donor who had recovered from COVID-19. The CDR3 spells CSATTASPLNYGYTF. DNA of the CDR3: TGCAGTGCTACCACAGCCTCGCCCCTAAACTATGGCTACACCTTC.